This T cell receptor beta chain emerged from a study of T cells in Graves' hyperthyroidism and ophthalmopathy. Whole-study results and caveats: Most thyroid clonotypes with frequency above 0.001 were detected in blood.

The CDR3 runs to 15 residues. Germline loops: CDR1 DFQATT, CDR2 SNEGSKA (reference sequence). Losses at the gene ends were 6 bases for V and 6 bases for J; bases not matched to a gene: 11. Hyperthyroidism had been newly diagnosed in patients aged 18 to 65, and its duration was under 2 months. There were TCR beta CDR3 regions amplified from RNA transcripts. The primer set for the first-round RT-PCR of the TCR CDR3 was HTBI. From the multiplex PCR reads, TCRdb called clonotypes with MiXCR, one entry per CDR3 protein. The sample yields 300,000 to 400,000 distinct CDR3 sequences, under 25% seen once. This clonotype was seen at least ten times. What it recognizes is unknown.

The specimen was blood. The origin of this receptor is a woman aged 45-65 years with Graves' hyperthyroidism. This sequence joins TRBV20-1 and TRBJ2-1; 10 bases map to TRBD2. This CDR3 is CSAKRSSGSGNEQFF. The CDR3 nucleotides are TGCAGTGCCAAACGCTCTAGCGGGAGTGGCAATGAGCAGTTCTTC.